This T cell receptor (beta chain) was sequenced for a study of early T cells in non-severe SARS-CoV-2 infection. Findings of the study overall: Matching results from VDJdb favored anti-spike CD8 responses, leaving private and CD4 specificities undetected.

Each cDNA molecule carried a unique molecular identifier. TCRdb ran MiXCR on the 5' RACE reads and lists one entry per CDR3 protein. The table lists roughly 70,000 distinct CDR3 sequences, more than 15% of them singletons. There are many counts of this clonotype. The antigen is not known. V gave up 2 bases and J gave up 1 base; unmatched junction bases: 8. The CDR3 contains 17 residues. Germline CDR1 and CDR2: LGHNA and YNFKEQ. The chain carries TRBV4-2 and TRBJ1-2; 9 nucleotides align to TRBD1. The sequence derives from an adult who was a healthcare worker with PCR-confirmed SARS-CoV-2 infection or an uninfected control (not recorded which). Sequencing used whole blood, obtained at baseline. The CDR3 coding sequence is TGTGCCAGCAGCCAAAAGACCGGGACAGGGTTTAACTATGGCTACACCTTC. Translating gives CASSQKTGTGFNYGYTF.